The sequence of this T cell receptor (beta chain) was determined in a study of T cells in Graves' hyperthyroidism and ophthalmopathy. Stable hyperthyroidism: no ophthalmopathy progression over 18 months of follow-up. Patients aged 18 to 65 had newly diagnosed hyperthyroidism of under 2 months' duration. Fresh peripheral blood, roughly 9.8 ml of it, supplied the PBMCs. This CDR3 has 16 residues. Germline lookup yields CDR1 DFQATT and CDR2 SNEGSKA (reference sequence). V was pared by 6 bases and J by 5 bases, with 17 bases of the junction left unmatched. RNA transcripts yielded amplified TCR beta CDR3 regions. HTBI primers drove first-round RT-PCR of the TCR CDR3. Each CDR3 protein is one row after TCRdb ran MiXCR on the multiplex PCR reads. This table holds over 500,000 distinct CDR3 sequences, 14% found once.

The source of this sequence is a woman aged 40 to 50 with Graves' hyperthyroidism. Sequencing used blood. The chain recombines TRBV20-1 with TRBJ2-5, with TRBD1 identical over 8 bases. CDR3 protein: CSAPPPDRGPGETQYF. The CDR3 DNA reads TGCAGTGCCCCTCCCCCCGACAGGGGCCCTGGGGAGACCCAGTACTTC.